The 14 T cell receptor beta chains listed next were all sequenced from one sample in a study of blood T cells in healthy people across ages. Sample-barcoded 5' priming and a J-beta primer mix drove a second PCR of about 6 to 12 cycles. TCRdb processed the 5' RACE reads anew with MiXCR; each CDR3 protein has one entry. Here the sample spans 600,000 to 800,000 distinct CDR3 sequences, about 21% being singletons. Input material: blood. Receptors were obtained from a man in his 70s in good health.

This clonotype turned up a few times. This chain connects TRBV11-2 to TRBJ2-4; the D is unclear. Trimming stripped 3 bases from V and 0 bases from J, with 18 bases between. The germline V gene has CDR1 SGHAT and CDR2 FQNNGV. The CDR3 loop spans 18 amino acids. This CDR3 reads CASSLVSGAPLAKNIQYF. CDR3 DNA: TGTGCCAGCAGCTTGGTTTCAGGTGCCCCTCTAGCCAAAAACATTCAGTACTTC.

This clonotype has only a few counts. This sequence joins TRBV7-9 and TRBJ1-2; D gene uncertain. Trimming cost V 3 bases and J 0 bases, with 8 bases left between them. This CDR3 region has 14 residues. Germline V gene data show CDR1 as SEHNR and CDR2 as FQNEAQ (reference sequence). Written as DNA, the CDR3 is TGTGCCAGCAGCTTCAGCGAAGCTAACTATGGCTACACCTTC. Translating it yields CASSFSEANYGYTF.

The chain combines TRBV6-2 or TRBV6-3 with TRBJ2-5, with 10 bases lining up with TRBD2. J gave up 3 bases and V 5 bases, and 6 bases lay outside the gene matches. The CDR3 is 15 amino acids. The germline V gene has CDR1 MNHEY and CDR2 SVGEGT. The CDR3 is CASSRPSGGEETQYF. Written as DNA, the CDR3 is TGTGCCAGCAGTCGACCCAGCGGGGGGGAAGAGACCCAGTACTTC.

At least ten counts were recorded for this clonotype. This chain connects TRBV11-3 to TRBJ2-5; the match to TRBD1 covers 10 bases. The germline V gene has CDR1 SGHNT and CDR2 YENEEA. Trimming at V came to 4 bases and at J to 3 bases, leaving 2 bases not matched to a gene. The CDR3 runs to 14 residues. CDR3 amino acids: CASSSGTGEETQYF. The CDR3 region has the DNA TGTGCCAGCAGCTCCGGGACAGGGGAAGAGACCCAGTACTTC.

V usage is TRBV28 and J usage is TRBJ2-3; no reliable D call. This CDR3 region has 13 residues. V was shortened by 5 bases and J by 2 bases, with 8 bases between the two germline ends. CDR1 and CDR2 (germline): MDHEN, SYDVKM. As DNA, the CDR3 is TGTGCCAGCAGTCCTGGGGACACAGATACGCAGTATTTT. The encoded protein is CASSPGDTDTQYF.

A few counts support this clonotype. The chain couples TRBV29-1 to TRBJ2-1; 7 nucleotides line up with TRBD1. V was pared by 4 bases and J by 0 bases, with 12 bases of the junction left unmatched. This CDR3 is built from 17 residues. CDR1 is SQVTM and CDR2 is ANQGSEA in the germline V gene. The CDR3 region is CSVVVVKGQRSYNEQFF. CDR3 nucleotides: TGCAGCGTTGTGGTTGTGAAGGGACAGCGCTCCTACAATGAGCAGTTCTTC.

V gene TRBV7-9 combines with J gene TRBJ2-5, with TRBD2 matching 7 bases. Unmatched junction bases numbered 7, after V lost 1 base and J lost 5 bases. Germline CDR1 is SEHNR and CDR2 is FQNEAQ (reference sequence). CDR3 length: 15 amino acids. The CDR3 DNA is TGTGCCAGCAGCTTAGTGGCGGGAGTGGTTGAGACCCAGTACTTC. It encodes CASSLVAGVVETQYF.

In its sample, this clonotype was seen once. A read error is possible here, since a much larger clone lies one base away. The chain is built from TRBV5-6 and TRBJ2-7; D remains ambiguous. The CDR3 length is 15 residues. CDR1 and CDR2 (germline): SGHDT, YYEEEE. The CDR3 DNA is TGTGCCAGCAGCCTACCCAAGCAGGAGTCCTGCGAGCAGTACTTC. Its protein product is CASSLPKQESCEQYF.

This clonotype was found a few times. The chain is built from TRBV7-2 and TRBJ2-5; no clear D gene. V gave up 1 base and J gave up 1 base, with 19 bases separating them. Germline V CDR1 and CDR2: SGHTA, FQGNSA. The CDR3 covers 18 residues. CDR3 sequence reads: CASSLVVLADLTQETQYF. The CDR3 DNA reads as TGTGCCAGCAGCTTAGTAGTGCTCGCAGACTTGACCCAAGAGACCCAGTACTTC. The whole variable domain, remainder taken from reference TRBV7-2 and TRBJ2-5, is GAGVSQSPSNKVTEKGKDVELRCDPISGHTALYWYRQSLGQGLEFLIYFQGNSAPDKSGLPSDRFSAERTGGSVSTLTIQRTQQEDSAVYLCASSLVVLADLTQETQYFGPGTRLLVL.

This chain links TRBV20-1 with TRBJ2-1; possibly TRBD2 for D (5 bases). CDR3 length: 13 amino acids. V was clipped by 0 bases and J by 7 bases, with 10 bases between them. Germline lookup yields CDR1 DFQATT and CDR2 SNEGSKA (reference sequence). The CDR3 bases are TGCAGTGCTAGAGATCTTGGGAGAAATGAGCAGTTCTTC. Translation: CSARDLGRNEQFF.

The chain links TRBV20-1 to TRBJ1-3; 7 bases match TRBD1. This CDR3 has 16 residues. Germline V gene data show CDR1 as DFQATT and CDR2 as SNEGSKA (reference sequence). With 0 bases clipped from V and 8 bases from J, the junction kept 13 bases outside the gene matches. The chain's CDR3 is CSAREGTALQLDTIYF. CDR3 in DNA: TGCAGTGCTAGAGAAGGGACAGCGCTGCAACTCGACACCATATATTTT.

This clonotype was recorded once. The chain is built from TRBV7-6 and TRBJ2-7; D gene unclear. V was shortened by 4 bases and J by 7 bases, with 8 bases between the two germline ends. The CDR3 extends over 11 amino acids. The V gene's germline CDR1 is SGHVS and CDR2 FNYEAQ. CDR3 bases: TGTGCCAGCAGCTCTTCTTGGGAGCAGTACTTC. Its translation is CASSSSWEQYF.

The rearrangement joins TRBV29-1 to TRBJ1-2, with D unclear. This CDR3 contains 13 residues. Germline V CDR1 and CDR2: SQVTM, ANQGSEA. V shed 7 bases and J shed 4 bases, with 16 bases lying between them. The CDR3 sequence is CSGSILGSYGYTF. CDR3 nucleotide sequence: TGCAGCGGGAGTATCCTGGGGTCCTATGGCTACACCTTC.

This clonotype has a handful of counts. This CDR3 reads CSAITDNTEAFF. Here the CDR3 DNA reads TGCAGTGCTATAACAGATAACACTGAAGCTTTCTTT. The V call is TRBV20-1, the J call TRBJ1-1, with D hard to call. The CDR3 covers 12 residues. The germline V gene has CDR1 DFQATT and CDR2 SNEGSKA (reference sequence). V lost 4 bases and J lost 2, with 8 bases in between.